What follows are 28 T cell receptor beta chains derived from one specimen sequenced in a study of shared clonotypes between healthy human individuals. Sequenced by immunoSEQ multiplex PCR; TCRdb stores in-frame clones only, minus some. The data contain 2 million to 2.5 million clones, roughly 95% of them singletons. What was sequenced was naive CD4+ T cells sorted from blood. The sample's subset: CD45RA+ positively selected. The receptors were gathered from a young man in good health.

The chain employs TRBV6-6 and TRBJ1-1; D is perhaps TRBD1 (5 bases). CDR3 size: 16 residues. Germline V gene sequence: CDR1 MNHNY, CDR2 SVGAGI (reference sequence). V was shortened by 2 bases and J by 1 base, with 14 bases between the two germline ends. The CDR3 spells CASSYPKGVKNTEAFF. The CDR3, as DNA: TGTGCCAGCAGTTACCCGAAAGGGGTTAAGAACACTGAAGCTTTCTTT.

The CDR3 coding sequence is TGTGCCAGCAGCTTCCGGGGGTCGAACACTGAAGCTTTCTTT. Translated, it gives CASSFRGSNTEAFF. The chain recombines TRBV5-6 with TRBJ1-1; perhaps TRBD1 as D (5 bases). The ends were cut back, 2 bases at V and 1 base at J, with 9 bases in the middle. Germline CDR1 and CDR2: SGHDT and YYEEEE. CDR3 length: 14 amino acids.

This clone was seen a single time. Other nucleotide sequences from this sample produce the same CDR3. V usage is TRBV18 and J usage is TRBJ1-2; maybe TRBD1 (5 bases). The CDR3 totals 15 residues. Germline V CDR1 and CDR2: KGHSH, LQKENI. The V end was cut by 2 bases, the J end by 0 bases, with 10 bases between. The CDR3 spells CASSPGRGPNYGYTF. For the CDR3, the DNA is TGTGCCAGCTCACCAGGACGGGGACCTAACTATGGCTACACCTTC.

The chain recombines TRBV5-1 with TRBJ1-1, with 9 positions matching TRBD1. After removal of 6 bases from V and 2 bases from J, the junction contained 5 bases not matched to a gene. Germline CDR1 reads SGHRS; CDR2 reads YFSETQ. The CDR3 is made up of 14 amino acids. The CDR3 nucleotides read TGCGCCAGCAACACGGGACAGGGAAACACTGAAGCTTTCTTT. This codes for CASNTGQGNTEAFF.

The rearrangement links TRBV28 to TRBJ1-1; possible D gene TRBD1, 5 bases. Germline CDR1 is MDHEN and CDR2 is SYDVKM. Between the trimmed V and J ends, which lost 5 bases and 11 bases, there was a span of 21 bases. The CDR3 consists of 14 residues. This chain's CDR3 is CASSPPVGALFAFF. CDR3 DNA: TGTGCCAGCAGTCCCCCGGTAGGGGCGCTTTTCGCTTTCTTT.

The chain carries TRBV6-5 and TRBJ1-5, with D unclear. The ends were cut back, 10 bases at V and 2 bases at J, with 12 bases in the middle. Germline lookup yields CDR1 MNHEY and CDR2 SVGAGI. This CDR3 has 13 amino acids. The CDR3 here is CATRGTGNQPQHF. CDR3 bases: TGTGCCACCCGGGGAACTGGCAATCAGCCCCAGCATTTT.

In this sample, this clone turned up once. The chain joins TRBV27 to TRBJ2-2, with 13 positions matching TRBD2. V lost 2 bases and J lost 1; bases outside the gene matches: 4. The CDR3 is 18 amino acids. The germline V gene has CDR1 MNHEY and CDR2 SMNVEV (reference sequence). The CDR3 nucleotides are TGTGCCAGCAGTTTAAGACTAGCGGGGGGCCTGAACACCGGGGAGCTGTTTTTT. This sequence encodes CASSLRLAGGLNTGELFF.

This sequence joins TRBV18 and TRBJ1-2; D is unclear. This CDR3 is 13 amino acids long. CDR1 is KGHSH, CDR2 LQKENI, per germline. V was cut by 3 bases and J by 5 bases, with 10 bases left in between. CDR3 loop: CASSPSGRYGYTF. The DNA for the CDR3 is TGTGCCAGCTCACCCTCGGGGAGGTATGGCTACACCTTC.

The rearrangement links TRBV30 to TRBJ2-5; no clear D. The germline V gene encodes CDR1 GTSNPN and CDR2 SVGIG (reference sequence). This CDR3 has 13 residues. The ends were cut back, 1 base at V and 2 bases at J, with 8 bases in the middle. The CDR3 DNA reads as TGTGCCTGGAGTGGTGGGAAGCAAGAGACCCAGTACTTC. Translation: CAWSGGKQETQYF.

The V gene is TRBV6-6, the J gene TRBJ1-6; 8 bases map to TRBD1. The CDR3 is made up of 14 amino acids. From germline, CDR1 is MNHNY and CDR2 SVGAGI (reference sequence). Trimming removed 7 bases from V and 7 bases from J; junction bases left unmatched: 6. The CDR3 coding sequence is TGTGCCAGCACGCTACAGGGGGACAATTCACCCCTCCACTTT. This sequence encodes CASTLQGDNSPLHF.

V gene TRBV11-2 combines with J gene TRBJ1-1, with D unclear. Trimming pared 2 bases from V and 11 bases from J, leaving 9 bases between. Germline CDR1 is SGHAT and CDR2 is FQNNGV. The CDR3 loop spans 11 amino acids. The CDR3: CASSLMREAFF. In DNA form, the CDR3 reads TGTGCCAGCAGCTTAATGAGGGAGGCTTTCTTT.

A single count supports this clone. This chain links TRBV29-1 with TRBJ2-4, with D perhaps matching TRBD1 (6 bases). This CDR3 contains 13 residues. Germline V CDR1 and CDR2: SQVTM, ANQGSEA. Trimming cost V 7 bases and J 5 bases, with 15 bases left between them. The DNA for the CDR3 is TGCAGCGGATTCCGGGACAACCAAAACATTCAGTACTTC. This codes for CSGFRDNQNIQYF. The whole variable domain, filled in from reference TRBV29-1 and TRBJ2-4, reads SAVISQKPSRDICQRGTSLTIQCQVDSQVTMMFWYRQQPGQSLTLIATANQGSEATYESGFVIDKFPISRPNLTFSTLTVSNMSPEDSSIYLCSGFRDNQNIQYFGAGTRLSVL.

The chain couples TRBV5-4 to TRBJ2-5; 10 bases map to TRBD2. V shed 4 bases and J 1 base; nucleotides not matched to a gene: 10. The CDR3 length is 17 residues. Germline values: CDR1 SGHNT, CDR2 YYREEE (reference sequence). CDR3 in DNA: TGTGCCAGCAGCCACGGGACTAGCGAGTGGGCCCAAGAGACCCAGTACTTC. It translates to CASSHGTSEWAQETQYF.

CDR3 DNA sequence: TGCGCCAGCAGCTCACGGGGCACTGTGCTAGCTGGAAACACCATATATTTT. Translation gives CASSSRGTVLAGNTIYF. This chain links TRBV5-1 with TRBJ1-3, with TRBD1 as a possible D gene (5 bases). Germline loops: CDR1 SGHRS, CDR2 YFSETQ. This CDR3 region has 17 residues. Deletions cut 3 bases from V and 2 bases from J, with 18 bases between.

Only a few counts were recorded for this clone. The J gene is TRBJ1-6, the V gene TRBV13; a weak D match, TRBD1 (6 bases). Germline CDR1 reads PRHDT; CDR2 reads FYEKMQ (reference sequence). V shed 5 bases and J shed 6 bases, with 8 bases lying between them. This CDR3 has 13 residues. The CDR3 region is CASSKDSNSPLHF. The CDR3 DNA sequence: TGTGCCAGCAGCAAGGACAGTAATTCACCCCTCCACTTT.

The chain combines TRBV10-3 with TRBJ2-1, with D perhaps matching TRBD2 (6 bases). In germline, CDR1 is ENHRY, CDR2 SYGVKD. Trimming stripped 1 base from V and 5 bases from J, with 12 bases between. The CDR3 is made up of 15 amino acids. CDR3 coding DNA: TGTGCCATCAGTGAGTTGCAACGGGAGAACAATGAGCAGTTCTTC. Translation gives CAISELQRENNEQFF.

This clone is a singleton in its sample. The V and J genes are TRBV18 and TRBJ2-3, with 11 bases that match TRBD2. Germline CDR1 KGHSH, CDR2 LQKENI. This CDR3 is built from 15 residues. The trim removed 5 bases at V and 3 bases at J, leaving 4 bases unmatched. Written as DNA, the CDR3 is TGTGCCAGCTCATCACTAGCGGGGGCAACAGATACGCAGTATTTT. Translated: CASSSLAGATDTQYF.

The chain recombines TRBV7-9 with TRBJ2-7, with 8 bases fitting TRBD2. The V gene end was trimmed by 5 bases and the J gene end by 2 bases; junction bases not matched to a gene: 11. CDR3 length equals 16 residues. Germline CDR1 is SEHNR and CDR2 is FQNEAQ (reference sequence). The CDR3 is CASSGRGRGVTYEQYF. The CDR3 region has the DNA TGTGCCAGCAGCGGCCGCGGGCGGGGGGTTACCTACGAGCAGTACTTC.

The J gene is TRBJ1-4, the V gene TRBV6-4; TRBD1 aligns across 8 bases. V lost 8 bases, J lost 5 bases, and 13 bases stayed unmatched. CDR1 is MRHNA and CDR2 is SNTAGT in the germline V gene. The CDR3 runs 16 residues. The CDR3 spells CASLGQGFNLNEKLFF. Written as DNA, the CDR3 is TGTGCCAGCCTCGGACAGGGATTTAATCTGAATGAAAAACTGTTTTTT.

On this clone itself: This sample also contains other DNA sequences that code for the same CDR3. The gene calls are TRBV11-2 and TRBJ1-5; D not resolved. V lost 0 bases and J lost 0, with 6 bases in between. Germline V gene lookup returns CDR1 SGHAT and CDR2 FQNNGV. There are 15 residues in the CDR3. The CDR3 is CASSLDLGSNQPQHF. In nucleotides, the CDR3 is TGTGCCAGCAGCTTAGATCTGGGTAGCAATCAGCCCCAGCATTTT.

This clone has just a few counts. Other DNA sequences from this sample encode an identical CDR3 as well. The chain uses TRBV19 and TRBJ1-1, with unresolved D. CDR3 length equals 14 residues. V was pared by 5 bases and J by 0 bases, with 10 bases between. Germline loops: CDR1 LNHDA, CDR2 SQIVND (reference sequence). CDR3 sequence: CASSPGRLNTEAFF. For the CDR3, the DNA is TGTGCCAGTAGTCCCGGACGGCTGAACACTGAAGCTTTCTTT. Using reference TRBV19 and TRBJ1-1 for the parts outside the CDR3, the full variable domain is DGGITQSPKYLFRKEGQNVTLSCEQNLNHDAMYWYRQDPGQGLRLIYYSQIVNDFQKGDIAEGYSVSREKKESFPLTVTSAQKNPTAFYLCASSPGRLNTEAFFGQGTRLTVV.

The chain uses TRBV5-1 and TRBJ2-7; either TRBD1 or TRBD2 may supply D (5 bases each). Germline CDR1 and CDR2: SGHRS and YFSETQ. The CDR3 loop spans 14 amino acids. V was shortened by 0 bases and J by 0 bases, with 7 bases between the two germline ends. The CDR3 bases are TGCGCCAGCAGCTTGGGGGACGTCTCCTACGAGCAGTACTTC. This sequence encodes CASSLGDVSYEQYF.

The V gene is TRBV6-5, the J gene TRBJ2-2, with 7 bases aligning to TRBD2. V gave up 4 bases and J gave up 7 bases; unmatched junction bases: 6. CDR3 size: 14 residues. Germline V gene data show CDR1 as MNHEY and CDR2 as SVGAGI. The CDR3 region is CASSWSSGGGELFF. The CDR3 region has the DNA TGTGCCAGCAGTTGGTCCTCGGGGGGCGGGGAGCTGTTTTTT.

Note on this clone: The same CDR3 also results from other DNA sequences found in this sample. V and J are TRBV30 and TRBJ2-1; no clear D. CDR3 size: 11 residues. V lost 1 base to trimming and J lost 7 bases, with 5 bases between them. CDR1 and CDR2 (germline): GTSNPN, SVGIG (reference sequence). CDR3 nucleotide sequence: TGTGCCTGGAGTGATCCAAATGAGCAGTTCTTC. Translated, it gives CAWSDPNEQFF. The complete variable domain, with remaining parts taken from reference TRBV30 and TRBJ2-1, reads SQTIHQWPATLVQPVGSPLSLECTVEGTSNPNLYWYRQAAGRGLQLLFYSVGIGQISSEVPQNLSASRPQDRQFILSSKKLLLSDSGFYLCAWSDPNEQFFGPGTRLTVL.

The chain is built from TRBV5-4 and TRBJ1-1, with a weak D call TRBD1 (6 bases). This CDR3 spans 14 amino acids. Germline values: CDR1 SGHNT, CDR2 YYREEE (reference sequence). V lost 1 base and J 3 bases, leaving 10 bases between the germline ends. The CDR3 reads CASSLLGGHTEAFF. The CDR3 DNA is TGTGCCAGCAGCTTGCTTGGGGGGCACACTGAAGCTTTCTTT.

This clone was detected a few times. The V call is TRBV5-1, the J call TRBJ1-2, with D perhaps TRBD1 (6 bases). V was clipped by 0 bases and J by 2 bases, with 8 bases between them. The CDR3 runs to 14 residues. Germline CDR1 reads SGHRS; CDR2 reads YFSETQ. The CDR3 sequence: CASSLVGQNYGYTF. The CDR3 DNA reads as TGCGCCAGCAGCTTGGTCGGACAGAACTATGGCTACACCTTC.

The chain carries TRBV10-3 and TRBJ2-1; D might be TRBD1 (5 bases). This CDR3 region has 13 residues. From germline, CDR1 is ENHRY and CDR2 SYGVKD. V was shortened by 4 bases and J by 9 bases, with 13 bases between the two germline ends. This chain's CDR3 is CAISGAGWSEQFF. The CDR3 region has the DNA TGTGCCATCAGTGGGGCAGGGTGGAGTGAGCAGTTCTTC.

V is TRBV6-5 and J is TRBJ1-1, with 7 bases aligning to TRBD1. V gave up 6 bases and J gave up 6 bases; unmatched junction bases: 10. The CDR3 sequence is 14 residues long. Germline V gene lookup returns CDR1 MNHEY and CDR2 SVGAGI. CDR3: CASSLFTGVPEAFF. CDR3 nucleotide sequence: TGTGCCAGCAGCCTATTCACAGGGGTCCCTGAAGCTTTCTTT.